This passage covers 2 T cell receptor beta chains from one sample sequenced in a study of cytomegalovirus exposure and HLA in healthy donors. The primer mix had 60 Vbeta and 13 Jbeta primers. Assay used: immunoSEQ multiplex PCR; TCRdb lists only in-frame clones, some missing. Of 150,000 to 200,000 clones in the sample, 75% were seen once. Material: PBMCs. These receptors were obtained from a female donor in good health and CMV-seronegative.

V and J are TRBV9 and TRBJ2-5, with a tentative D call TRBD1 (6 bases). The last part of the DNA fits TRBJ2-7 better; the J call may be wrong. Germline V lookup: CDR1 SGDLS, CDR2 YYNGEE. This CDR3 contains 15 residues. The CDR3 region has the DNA TGTGCCAGCAGCTCCTCGACAGGTCGTCCCTACGAGCAGTACTTC. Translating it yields CASSSSTGRPYEQYF.

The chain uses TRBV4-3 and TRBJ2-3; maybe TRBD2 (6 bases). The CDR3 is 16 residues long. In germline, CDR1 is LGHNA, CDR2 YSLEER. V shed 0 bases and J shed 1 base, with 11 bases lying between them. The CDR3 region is CASSQDAGNGTDTQYF. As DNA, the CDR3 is TGCGCCAGCAGCCAAGATGCGGGGAACGGCACAGATACGCAGTATTTT.